The source of this T cell receptor beta chain is a study of T cells in tuberculosis. Sequencing used immunoSEQ multiplex PCR; TCRdb keeps in-frame clones, though not all of them. This sample has tens of thousands of clones, with around 91% found just once. The germline V and J ends were trimmed by 3 bases and 3 bases, with 12 bases remaining between them. Germline V CDR1 and CDR2: GTSNPN, SVGIG (reference sequence). This CDR3 region has 15 residues. Sequences were obtained from PBMCs. The clonotype was recovered from a donor between 10 and 35 years old with latent tuberculosis or without tuberculosis infection. The J gene is TRBJ1-6, the V gene TRBV30; no firm D call. The CDR3 sequence: CAWRSTLLYNSPLHF. The DNA for the CDR3 is TGTGCCTGGAGATCGACTCTCCTCTATAATTCACCCCTCCACTTT.